This TCR delta chain was retrieved from a study of Vδ1+ human thymocytes (dated by TCRdb to between 2018 and 2020). Some background on the complete study: As a data resource, the study described the mRNA-level TRG and TRD CDR3 repertoires found in highly purified Vdelta1+ thymocytes taken from young children. The multiplex-based CDR3 amplicon strategy had previously been validated against 5'RACE-based CDR3 amplicon generation methods.

The sample holds a few counts of this clone. Its antigen target is currently unknown. No much larger clone exists at a distance of one base, and base qualities are not known. From the germline V gene, CDR1 is GEAIGNYY and CDR2 is EKD. The cysteine opens and the phenylalanine closes a CDR3 of 17 amino acids. Solely the CDR3 DNA is kept, with 51 bases framed from the first base. Compared with germline, V lacks 3 bases and J lacks 0 bases; bases without a gene match: 10. Thymic samples were depleted of alphabeta T cells, then CD3+ TCRVdelta1+ TCRVdelta2- thymocytes were FACS-sorted. The purity of the sorted Vdelta1+ thymocytes fell between roughly 97% and 99.6%. The thymic specimens were obtained from roughly eight paediatric patients who were undergoing corrective cardiac surgery and ranged in age from roughly 5 days to 17 months. Thymic tissue was dispersed, and mononuclear cells were isolated on a Histopaque-1077 density gradient. For staining, the antibodies used were anti-TCRVdelta1 clone TS8.2, anti-TCRVdelta2 clone B6, anti-CD3 clone HIT3a and anti-TCRalphabeta clone IP26.

RNA extraction was carried out with the RNeasy mini kit, and reverse transcription was then done using Superscript III. CDR3 amplicons were generated by multiplex PCR with pooled V-gene forward primers and a constant-region reverse primer carrying Illumina adaptor overhangs. After gel purification, the amplicons were indexed with Nextera index primers over approximately 8 extra PCR cycles and then purified using AMPure XP beads. Sequencing of the libraries was done on an Illumina MiSeq using paired-end 250 bp reads, dual indexing and a roughly 20% PhiX spike-in. As for the authors' bioinformatics: Reads were quality checked with FastQC, and TRG read pairs were merged with ea-utils fastq-join. Sequences were annotated with IMGT/HighV-QUEST, keeping only productive sequences with unambiguous V-gene assignment; clonotypes were defined by identical CDR3 sequence. Downstream analysis used VDJtools 1.1.1, tcR 2.2.3, Treemap and vegan Shannon diversity in R 3.4.4. TCRdb reran clone calling on the public reads with CATT; rows sharing one DNA sequence were then combined. These V and J calls rely on TCRdb rather than the paper's analysis. The sample contains over 45,000 delta-chain clones, more than 13% of them found a single time. The ten top clones hold about 0.4% of the sample.

Overall results and qualifications from the work: Because no clustering by age or sex was observed, donors were not stratified by these variables in the analyses. In contrast to oligoclonal peripheral blood repertoires, thymic TRG and TRD repertoires appeared to be highly polyclonal with Gaussian CDR3 length distributions. Even though sort purity was high, around 18% of thymic TRD sequences were Vdelta2 (and few were Vdelta3), which was not the case for the peripheral blood Vdelta1+ controls. The use of highly purified populations and single-cell validation was advised by the authors, since misinterpretation of bulk repertoire data could be caused by unexpected Vdelta2 sequences. Many TRG clonotypes were shared between donors (up to roughly 6.9x10^3), whereas TRD repertoires were essentially private (max 116 shared).

The sequencing sample was made of Vdelta1+ gamma-delta thymocytes from the thymus. This specimen's cell subset or site label, per the study, means: FACS-sorted CD3+ TCRalphabeta- TCRVdelta1+ TCRVdelta2- thymocytes. This sequence uses TRDV2 and TRDJ1; 9 central bases correspond to TRDD3. This TCR derives from a girl less than two years old who had congenital heart surgery. CDR3 region: CACDPNPLGEHTDKLIF. The DNA sequence is as follows: TGTGCCTGTGACCCAAACCCACTGGGGGAGCACACCGATAAACTCATCTTT.